This TCR beta chain was captured by sequencing in a study of T cells in Graves' hyperthyroidism and ophthalmopathy. Germline V gene sequence: CDR1 SGHDT, CDR2 YYEEEE. The CDR3 extends over 14 amino acids. The ends were cut back, 1 base at V and 6 bases at J, with 12 bases in the middle. The study, taken as a whole, reports: Classification by a 13 V-J model distinguished ophthalmopathy from stable hyperthyroidism. For ophthalmopathy, model prediction preceded onset by a median roughly 6.5 months.

Ophthalmopathy cases met thresholds of Clinical Activity Score at least 3, NOSPECS grade at least 4 and duration under 3 months. The source of the PBMCs was 10 ml of fresh peripheral blood. On this clonotype itself: Its specificity is not known.

From RNA transcripts, TCR beta CDR3 regions were amplified. TCR CDR3 underwent first-round RT-PCR with the HTBI primer set. TCRdb used MiXCR to reprocess the multiplex PCR reads, holding one entry per CDR3 protein. The sample has around 600,000 distinct CDR3 sequences; 14% are singletons. The chain couples TRBV5-6 to TRBJ2-3, with D tentatively TRBD2 (6 bases). The clonotype originates from a woman between 18 and 30 years old with Graves' ophthalmopathy. The sequenced sample consisted of blood. The CDR3 DNA reads as TGTGCCAGCAGCTTGATCGGGAGTTCGGATACGCAGTATTTT. The encoded protein is CASSLIGSSDTQYF.